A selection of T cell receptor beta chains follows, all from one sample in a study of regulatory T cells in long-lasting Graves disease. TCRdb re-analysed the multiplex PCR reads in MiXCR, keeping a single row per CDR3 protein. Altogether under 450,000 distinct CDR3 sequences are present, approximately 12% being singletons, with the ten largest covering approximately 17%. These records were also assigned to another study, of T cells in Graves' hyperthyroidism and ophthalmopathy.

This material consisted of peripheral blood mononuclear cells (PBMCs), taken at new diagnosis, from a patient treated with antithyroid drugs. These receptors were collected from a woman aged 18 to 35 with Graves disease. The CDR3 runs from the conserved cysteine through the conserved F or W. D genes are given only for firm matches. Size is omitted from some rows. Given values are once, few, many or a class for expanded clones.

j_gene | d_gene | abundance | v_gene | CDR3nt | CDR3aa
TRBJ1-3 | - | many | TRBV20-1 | TGCAGTGCTAGTAGAAACCTTGGCTCTGGAAACACCATATATTTT | CSASRNLGSGNTIYF
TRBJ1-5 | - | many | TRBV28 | TGTGCCAGCAGTTTGAGGGGTGCTAGTAGGGTCAATCAGCCCCAGCATTTT | CASSLRGASRVNQPQHF
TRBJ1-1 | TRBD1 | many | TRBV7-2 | TGTGCCAGCAGCTCCCAGCCAGGGGGCAGGAGCACTGAAGCTTTCTTT | CASSSQPGGRSTEAFF
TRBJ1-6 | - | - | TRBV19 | TGTGCCAGTAGTAGCTCCTATAATTCACCCCTCCACTTT | CASSSSYNSPLHF
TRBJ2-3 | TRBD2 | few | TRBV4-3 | TGCGCCAGCAGCCAAGCAAGGATGCCGGGACTAGCGACAGATACGCAGTATTTT | CASSQARMPGLATDTQYF
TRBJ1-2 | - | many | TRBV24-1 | TGTGCCACCAGTGATTCATCGCGGAGGCAGGCTGGCTACACCTTC | CATSDSSRRQAGYTF
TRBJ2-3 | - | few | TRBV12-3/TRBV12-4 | TGTGCCAGCAGTTTAATTTCTTATTCGCCAGACGACAGCACAGATACGCAGTATTTT | CASSLISYSPDDSTDTQYF
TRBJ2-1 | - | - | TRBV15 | TGTGCCACCAGCAGGGAGGGCTCCTACAATGAGCAGTTCTTC | CATSREGSYNEQFF
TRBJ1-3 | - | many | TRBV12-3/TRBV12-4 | TGTGCCAGCAGTTTAGTGGTTTTCAGCTCTGGAAACACCATATATTTT | CASSLVVFSSGNTIYF
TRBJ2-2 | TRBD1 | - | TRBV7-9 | TGTGCCAGCAGGGGACGACAGGGGCACACCGGGGAGCTGTTTTTT | CASRGRQGHTGELFF
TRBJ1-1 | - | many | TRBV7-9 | TGTGCCAGCAGCTTTCCCAGGGAAAGGAGGGTGACTTTCTTT | CASSFPRERRVTFF
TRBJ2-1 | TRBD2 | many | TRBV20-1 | TGCAGTGCCACTGGGACTAGCGGGAGCTTGAATGAGCAGTTCTTC | CSATGTSGSLNEQFF
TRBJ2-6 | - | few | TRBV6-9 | TGTGCCAGCAGTTCCTCTGTCCTTAGCTCTGGGGCCAACGTCCTGACTTTC | CASSSSVLSSGANVLTF
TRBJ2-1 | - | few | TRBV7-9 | TGTGCCAGCAGCTTCACTCGGGATGAGCAGTTCTTC | CASSFTRDEQFF
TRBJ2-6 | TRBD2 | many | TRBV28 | TGTGCCAGCAGTTTGGGGGGGACTGGGGCCAACGTCCTGACTTTC | CASSLGGTGANVLTF
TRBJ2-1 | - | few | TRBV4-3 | TGCGCCAGCAGCCAAGATCCTAAGACGGGGCAGGGAACCTACAATGAGCAGTTCTTC | CASSQDPKTGQGTYNEQFF
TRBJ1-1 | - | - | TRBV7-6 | TGTGCCAGCAGCCCTACAGGTTTTGTAACTGAAGCTTTCTTT | CASSPTGFVTEAFF
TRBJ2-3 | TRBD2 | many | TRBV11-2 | TGTGCCAGCAGTTTTCGCCTAGCGGGGAACACAGATACGCAGTATTTT | CASSFRLAGNTDTQYF
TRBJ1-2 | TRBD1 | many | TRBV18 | TGTGCCAGCTCACTATCGGGACAGTACTATGGCTACACCTTC | CASSLSGQYYGYTF
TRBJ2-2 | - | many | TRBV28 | TGTGCCAGCAGTTTTAGGGTAGGGAACACCGGGGAGCTGTTTTTT | CASSFRVGNTGELFF
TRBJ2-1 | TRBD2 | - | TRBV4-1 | TGCGCCAGCAGCCGACGGGAGACTAGCGGGACAGTCAATGAGCAGTTCTTC | CASSRRETSGTVNEQFF
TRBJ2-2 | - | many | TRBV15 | TGTGCCACCAGCCCTCGTACCGGGGAGCTGTTTTTT | CATSPRTGELFF
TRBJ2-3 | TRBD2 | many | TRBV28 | TGTGCCAGCAGTTTACCAGCGGGAAATACGCAGTATTTT | CASSLPAGNTQYF
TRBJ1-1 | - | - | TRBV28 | TGCGCCAGCAGTTTTGTCGGGCGTCCAGGGACAATGAGCACTGAAGCTTTCTTT | CASSFVGRPGTMSTEAFF
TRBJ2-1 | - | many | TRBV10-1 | TGCGCCAGCAGTGAAGGTGGGAGCACCTACAATGAGCAGTTCTTC | CASSEGGSTYNEQFF
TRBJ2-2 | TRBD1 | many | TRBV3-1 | TGTGCCAGCAGCCCGTCCGGGACAGGGTTCACCGGGGAGCTGTTTTTT | CASSPSGTGFTGELFF
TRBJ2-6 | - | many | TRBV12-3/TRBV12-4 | TGTGCCAGCAGTATTACGTCTGGGGCCAACGTCCTGACTTTC | CASSITSGANVLTF
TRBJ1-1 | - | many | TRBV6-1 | TGTGCCAGCAGTCTTATTCCGGGGAACACTGAAGCTTTCTTT | CASSLIPGNTEAFF
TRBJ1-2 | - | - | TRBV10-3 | TGTGCCATCAGTGAGTACGAGGGTCGGTATGGCTACACCTTC | CAISEYEGRYGYTF
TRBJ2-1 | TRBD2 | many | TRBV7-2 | TGTGCCAGCAGCATAACTAGCGGGAGGGCCACTGAGCAGTTCTTC | CASSITSGRATEQFF
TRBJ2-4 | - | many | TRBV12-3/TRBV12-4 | TGTGCCAGCAGTCAATATTTCGGTGACCGTCTAGCCAAAAACATTCAGTACTTC | CASSQYFGDRLAKNIQYF
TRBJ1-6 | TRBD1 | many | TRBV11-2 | TGTGCCAGCAGCTTACCGGGACAGACTAATTCACCCCTCCACTTT | CASSLPGQTNSPLHF
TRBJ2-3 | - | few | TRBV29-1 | TGCAGCGTTGAAACCCGCGGGTGGTACACAGATACGCAGTATTTT | CSVETRGWYTDTQYF
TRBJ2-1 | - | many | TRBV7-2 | TGTGCCAGCAGCCCGAGACGGTACAATGAGCAGTTCTTC | CASSPRRYNEQFF
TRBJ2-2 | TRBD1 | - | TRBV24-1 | TGTGCCACCAGTGACCTGGGGACAGGGTTGAGATCCACCGGGGAGCTGTTTTTT | CATSDLGTGLRSTGELFF
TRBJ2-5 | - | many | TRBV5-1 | TGCGCCAGCAGCTTGGCGTCTTCCCAGGGCTTAAAAGGGGGAGAGACCCAGTACTTC | CASSLASSQGLKGGETQYF
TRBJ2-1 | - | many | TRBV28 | TGTGCCAGCAGTTCTGTCTTGGGATTGGGTTGGAATGAGCAGTTCTTC | CASSSVLGLGWNEQFF
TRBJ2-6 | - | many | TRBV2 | TGTGCCAGCAGGTCTGGGGCCAACGTCCTGACTTTC | CASRSGANVLTF
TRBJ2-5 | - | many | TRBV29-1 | TGCAGCACCGGACTTCAAGAGACCCAGTACTTC | CSTGLQETQYF
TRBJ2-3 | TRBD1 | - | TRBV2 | TGTGCCAGCAGGGCAAGGACAGGGGGCGCAGATACGCAGTATTTT | CASRARTGGADTQYF
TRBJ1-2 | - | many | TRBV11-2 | TGTGCCAGCAGCCCGCCACAGTTGGGCGCACGGTATGGCTACACCTTC | CASSPPQLGARYGYTF
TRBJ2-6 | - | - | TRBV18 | TGTGCCAGCTCTTCAGGGCGCGGGGCCAACGTCCTGACTTTC | CASSSGRGANVLTF
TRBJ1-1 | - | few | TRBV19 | TGTGCCAGTCGGATAGGGGTAAGGAACACTGAAGCTTTCTTT | CASRIGVRNTEAFF
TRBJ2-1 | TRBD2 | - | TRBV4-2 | TGTGCCAGCAGCCAAGATCCCGTTAGCGGGGGGGCGAATGAGCAGTTCTTC | CASSQDPVSGGANEQFF
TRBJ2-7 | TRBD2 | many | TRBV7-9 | TGTGCCAGCAGCCTCGACAGCGGGACTGCCTACGAGCAGTACTTC | CASSLDSGTAYEQYF
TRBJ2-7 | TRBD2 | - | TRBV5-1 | TGCGCCAGCAGCTACCTCCGGGGGGGCTCCTACGGGCAGTACTTC | CASSYLRGGSYGQYF
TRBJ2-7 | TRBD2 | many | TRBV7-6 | TGTGCCAGCAGCTTAGGGCTAGCGGGAGGGCCCTACGAGCAGTACTTC | CASSLGLAGGPYEQYF